One sample yielded the 22 T cell receptor beta chains listed below, sequenced in a study of blood T cells in healthy people across ages (dated by TCRdb to the mid-2010s). Library generation was performed with 5' RACE. Data came from an Illumina HiSeq 2500. A second PCR of roughly 7 to 11 cycles was performed with a sample-barcoded 5' primer and a J-beta primer mix. TCRdb trimmed public reads at Q25 via fastp, called clones via MiXCR and kept in-frame beta chains. Each entry is one CDR3 protein sequence, shown with its most common DNA and genes. Within this sample are approximately 810,000 distinct CDR3 sequences, with 25% to 35% of them counted one time only. Around 16% of the sample goes to the ten largest clones. Sequencing used blood. These receptors were collected from an elderly woman in good health.

Only a few counts were recorded for this clonotype. This rearrangement joins TRBV3-1 to TRBJ2-3; D unclear. The CDR3 has 15 amino acids. V shed 1 base and J shed 2 bases, with 10 bases lying between them. Germline CDR1 is LGHDT and CDR2 is YNNKEL (reference sequence). The CDR3 sequence: CASSQAPLNTDTQYF. The DNA of the CDR3 is TGTGCCAGCAGCCAAGCCCCCCTTAACACAGATACGCAGTATTTT.

In regard to this clonotype: This may be a read error: a much more frequent sequence differs by one nucleotide. This chain joins TRBV11-3 and TRBJ2-4, with TRBD1 as a possible D gene (5 bases). Germline CDR1 is SGHNT and CDR2 is YENEEA. This CDR3 comprises 16 residues. The chain's CDR3 is CASSLSQGLTKNIQDF. DNA of the CDR3: TGTGCCAGCAGCTTAAGTCAGGGCCTAACCAAAAACATTCAGGACTTC.

This clonotype was seen at least ten times. The chain carries TRBV6-1 and TRBJ2-3, with 7 nucleotides matching TRBD2. CDR1 MNHNS and CDR2 SASEGT come from the germline V gene. This CDR3 spans 18 amino acids. Germline trimming cut 6 bases from V and 4 bases from J; bases unmatched to any gene: 19. CDR3: CASSPGSGVRGYADTQYF. The CDR3 DNA reads as TGTGCCAGCAGCCCTGGAAGTGGAGTGCGGGGGTATGCAGATACGCAGTATTTT.

At least ten counts were recorded for this clonotype. This sequence joins TRBV11-2 and TRBJ2-5; D may be TRBD2 (5 bases). With 0 bases removed from V and 1 base from J, the gap between germline ends came to 9 bases. The CDR3 has 15 amino acids. Germline V gives CDR1 SGHAT, CDR2 FQNNGV. The CDR3 region has the DNA TGTGCCAGCAGCTTAGATCACGGACTCCAAGAGACCCAGTACTTC. As protein: CASSLDHGLQETQYF.

This chain links TRBV3-1 with TRBJ1-1, with a weak D call TRBD1 (6 bases). This CDR3 has 14 residues. CDR1 is LGHDT, CDR2 YNNKEL, per germline (reference sequence). Trimming shortened V by 6 bases and J by 10 bases, and 21 bases separated the two germline ends. CDR3 sequence (DNA): TGTGCCAGCAGATTCCGGGACACCCAGCTACTAGCTTTCTTT. This codes for CASRFRDTQLLAFF.

This clonotype has more than one count but fewer than ten. This sequence may be a read error, since a much larger clone differs from it by one base. The rearrangement links TRBV10-3 to TRBJ1-2; 11 nucleotides agree with TRBD1. The CDR3 has 14 residues. Germline-derived CDR1 and CDR2 are ENHRY and SYGVKD. Losses at the gene ends were 6 bases for V and 6 bases for J; bases not matched to a gene: 6. CDR3 in amino acids: CAIRRTGGNHGYTF. In nucleotides, the CDR3 is TGTGCCATCAGGAGGACAGGGGGCAATCATGGCTACACCTTC.

V is TRBV16 and J is TRBJ1-2; D not certain. This CDR3 spans 12 amino acids. CDR1 is KGHSY, CDR2 FQNENV, per germline. Trimming left V 4 bases short and J 6 bases short, with 9 bases between. CDR3 in amino acids: CASSRRTDGYTF. DNA of the CDR3: TGTGCCAGCAGCCGTCGGACGGATGGCTACACCTTC.

This clonotype came up many times. The chain is built from TRBV6-2 or TRBV6-3 and TRBJ2-6; no firm D call. CDR1 is MNHEY, CDR2 SVGEGT, per germline. The CDR3 contains 15 residues. V shed 7 bases and J shed 0 bases, with 10 bases lying between them. CDR3: CASKKEFSGANVLTF. The CDR3 region has the DNA TGTGCCAGCAAAAAGGAATTCTCTGGGGCCAACGTCCTGACTTTC.

This clonotype was observed at least ten times. The rearrangement links TRBV12-3 or TRBV12-4 to TRBJ2-7, with 8 bases matching TRBD2. Losses at the gene ends were 2 bases for V and 4 bases for J; bases not matched to a gene: 10. The length of the CDR3 is 16 residues. The CDR3 region is CASSLSPQAGGYEQYF. The CDR3 nucleotides are TGTGCCAGCAGTTTATCCCCCCAGGCGGGGGGATACGAGCAGTACTTC.

The V call is TRBV5-1, the J call TRBJ2-1; no clear D. V lost 0 bases and J 8 bases, leaving 6 bases between the germline ends. Germline V gives CDR1 SGHRS, CDR2 YFSETQ. CDR3 length: 12 residues. CDR3 DNA sequence: TGCGCCAGCAGCTTGGTCTTGGATGAGCAGTTCTTC. Protein: CASSLVLDEQFF.

A word on this clonotype: A clone one base away is much larger, so this may be a read error. V is TRBV5-1 and J is TRBJ2-7, with D possibly matching TRBD2 (5 bases). This CDR3 has 15 amino acids. The germline V gene encodes CDR1 SGHRS and CDR2 YFSETQ. Between the trimmed V and J ends, which lost 4 bases and 6 bases, there was a span of 20 bases. The CDR3 here is CASSRLEVRLGEQYF. CDR3 sequence (DNA): TGCGCCAGCAGCCGCCTGGAGGTAAGGCTAGGCGAGCAGTACTTC.

This clonotype was detected many times. The chain carries TRBV6-5 and TRBJ1-4; 8 bases align to TRBD1. J lost 5 bases, V lost 7 bases, and 6 bases had no gene match. The CDR3 contains 14 residues. CDR1 and CDR2 (germline): MNHEY, SVGAGI. The CDR3 sequence is CASTRDRTNEKLFF. The CDR3 DNA sequence: TGTGCCAGCACCAGGGACAGGACGAATGAAAAACTGTTTTTT.

As for this clonotype: This sequence may be a read error, since a much larger clone differs from it by one base. The chain uses TRBV28 and TRBJ2-4; TRBD2 might be the D (6 bases). Trimming stripped 6 bases from V and 13 bases from J, with 16 bases between. Germline V gene lookup returns CDR1 MDHEN and CDR2 SYDVKM. This CDR3 contains 12 residues. The chain's CDR3 is CASRVLGGEQYF. CDR3 nucleotide sequence: TGTGCCAGCAGGGTATTGGGGGGTGAGCAGTACTTC.

V usage is TRBV6-6 and J usage is TRBJ1-5, with TRBD1 matching 9 bases. Germline CDR1 and CDR2: MNHNY and SVGAGI (reference sequence). V lost 2 bases, J lost 9 bases, and 5 bases stayed unmatched. The CDR3 spans 14 residues. The CDR3: CASSYGTGLVPQHF. For the CDR3, the DNA is TGTGCCAGCAGTTACGGGACAGGGCTTGTGCCCCAGCATTTT.

This clonotype has ten or more counts. The CDR3 DNA sequence: TGTGCCAGCACTAACGCAGGGACAGCAGCCTACGAGCAGTACTTC. Its translation is CASTNAGTAAYEQYF. This sequence joins TRBV6-2 or TRBV6-3 and TRBJ2-7; 7 bases agree with TRBD1. With 7 bases clipped from V and 2 bases from J, the junction kept 11 bases outside the gene matches. The germline CDR1 and CDR2 sequences are MNHEY and SVGEGT. This CDR3 contains 15 residues.

This clonotype was counted ten times or more. This sequence joins TRBV29-1 and TRBJ1-2; D is perhaps TRBD1 (6 bases). V shed 5 bases and J shed 2 bases, with 15 bases lying between them. The germline V gene encodes CDR1 SQVTM and CDR2 ANQGSEA. The CDR3 has 14 residues. The CDR3 protein is CSVSSRGSNYGYTF. The CDR3 DNA follows: TGCAGCGTTTCCTCCAGGGGCTCGAACTATGGCTACACCTTC. Full variable domain (outside the CDR3, taken from reference TRBV29-1 and TRBJ1-2): SAVISQKPSRDICQRGTSLTIQCQVDSQVTMMFWYRQQPGQSLTLIATANQGSEATYESGFVIDKFPISRPNLTFSTLTVSNMSPEDSSIYLCSVSSRGSNYGYTFGSGTRLTVV.

The gene calls are TRBV6-1 and TRBJ1-1, with D maybe TRBD1 (5 bases). This CDR3 is 14 amino acids long. CDR1 is MNHNS, CDR2 SASEGT, per germline. Trimming left V 2 bases short and J 2 bases short, with 9 bases between. The CDR3 DNA reads as TGTGCCAGCAGTGAAAGGACATTTAACACTGAAGCTTTCTTT. This encodes CASSERTFNTEAFF.

The chain carries TRBV6-5 and TRBJ1-2; 10 bases are a match to TRBD1. The V gene's germline CDR1 is MNHEY and CDR2 SVGAGI. After removal of 6 bases from V and 4 bases from J, the junction contained 8 bases not matched to a gene. The CDR3 covers 15 residues. CDR3 bases: TGTGCCAGCAGGGCGGACAGGGGGAAGTTCTATGGCTACACCTTC. This codes for CASRADRGKFYGYTF.

The sample holds many counts of this clonotype. The chain employs TRBV6-2 or TRBV6-3 and TRBJ1-2; D uncertain. V dropped 6 bases and J dropped 2 bases, with 19 bases sitting between them. This CDR3 has 16 residues. Germline CDR1 MNHEY, CDR2 SVGEGT. The CDR3, as DNA: TGTGCCAGCAGCCCGGGGAGTGGATTCCGAAACTATGGCTACACCTTC. It translates to CASSPGSGFRNYGYTF.

This clonotype was found many times. The chain is built from TRBV20-1 and TRBJ2-7, with D perhaps TRBD2 (6 bases). Per the germline V gene, CDR1 is DFQATT and CDR2 is SNEGSKA (reference sequence). V lost 5 bases, J lost 2 bases, and 22 bases lay in between. CDR3 length equals 16 residues. The CDR3 DNA reads as TGCAGTGCTGTTCCGCGCTCCCTAGCGCCTACCTACGAGCAGTACTTC. It specifies CSAVPRSLAPTYEQYF.

Details on this clonotype: The CDR3 does not close with the conserved phenylalanine or tryptophan, likely indicating a read error. The chain recombines TRBV6-2 or TRBV6-3 with TRBJ1-5, with D possibly being TRBD1 (5 bases). This CDR3 comprises 13 residues. V lost 11 bases, J lost 3 bases, and 14 bases lay in between. The germline V gene encodes CDR1 MNHEY and CDR2 SVGEGT. CDR3 sequence (DNA): TGTGCCGCCCAGCGGGGCCCCAATCAGCCCCAGCATTGT. Its translation is CAAQRGPNQPQHC.

In its sample, this clonotype was seen a few times. The rearrangement links TRBV7-9 to TRBJ2-3, with TRBD2 identical over 9 bases. The CDR3 covers 14 residues. CDR1 and CDR2 (germline): SEHNR, FQNEAQ (reference sequence). J lost 6 bases, V lost 3 bases, and 4 bases had no gene match. DNA of the CDR3: TGTGCCAGCAGCTTTAAGCGGGGGGCCGATACGCAGTATTTT. This translates into CASSFKRGADTQYF. Together with reference TRBV7-9 and TRBJ2-3, the CDR3 gives the full variable domain: DTGVSQNPRHKITKRGQNVTFRCDPISEHNRLYWYRQTLGQGPEFLTYFQNEAQLEKSRLLSDRFSAERPKGSFSTLEIQRTEQGDSAMYLCASSFKRGADTQYFGPGTRLTVL.